Only one count was recorded for the clone carrying this TCR beta chain. The target antigen is unknown. These data belong to a study of OX40 agonist ivuxolimab in advanced cancers. The overall study: All patients had ivuxolimab intravenously every 2 weeks at 0.01 to 10 mg/kg.

V gave up 4 bases and J gave up 2 bases, with 15 bases separating them. Germline V lookup: CDR1 SGHRS, CDR2 YFSETQ. The CDR3 extends over 15 amino acids. TCRdb's copy holds only in-frame clones and misses some; the assay was immunoSEQ multiplex PCR. The sample has about 15,000 clones, around four fifths seen once; the top ten hold around an eighth. Study findings and constraints: By week 6 at 0.1 to 3.0 mg/kg, blood CD4+ and CD8+ T cells had expanded clonally. CD8+ T cells (on average) carried more expanded clones than CD4+ T cells.

This chain connects TRBV5-1 to TRBJ2-5; TRBD2 is a possible D gene (5 bases). The sequencing used CD4+ or CD8+ T cells sorted from blood, collected in a trial of the OX40 agonist ivuxolimab. This receptor was obtained from an adult with an advanced solid tumor such as melanoma, head and neck, liver or kidney cancer. CDR3 loop: CASSEELGWQETQYF. The DNA for the CDR3 is TGCGCCAGCAGCGAAGAACTAGGGTGGCAAGAGACCCAGTACTTC.